In this sample, the clone carrying this T cell receptor (beta chain) turned up once. Antigen specificity is unknown. This entry belongs to a study of T cell responses to AZD1222 COVID-19 vaccine. Regarding the study as a whole: Reports say nearly half of spike-specific TCRs go after unmutated variant regions.

Germline CDR1 reads SGDLS; CDR2 reads YYNGEE. The CDR3 is 14 amino acids. J was trimmed by 2 bases and V by 3 bases; bases with no gene match: 4. The table came from immunoSEQ multiplex PCR; TCRdb's copy has only in-frame clones and leaves some out. The data contain tens of thousands of clones, more than 75% of them singletons. Pooled in the analysis were second doses at about 4 or about 12 weeks. The V gene is TRBV9, the J gene TRBJ1-2; TRBD1 matches at 7 bases. The material sequenced was peripheral blood, taken 28 days after the second AZD1222 dose. The source of this sequence is an adult who received the AZD1222 COVID-19 vaccine. CDR3 DNA: TGTGCCAGCAGCGCCTCAGGGGGGAACTATGGCTACACCTTC. Translated: CASSASGGNYGYTF.